This passage covers 27 T cell receptor beta chains from one sample sequenced in a study of blood T cell repertoires in COVID-19. Assay: immunoSEQ multiplex PCR; the TCRdb copy retains only in-frame clones and omits some. This sample yields 200,000 to 250,000 clones, of which roughly 84% are seen a single time; 3% to 4% belongs to the top ten. Sequencing was done on a sample of peripheral blood. The source of these receptors is a woman in her 40s with active or convalescent COVID-19.

About this clone itself: A read error may produce the germline difference seen at one junction end. The rearrangement uses TRBV6-1 and TRBJ1-1, with unresolved D. Germline V gene data show CDR1 as MNHNS and CDR2 as SASEGT. The CDR3 length is 12 residues. The CDR3 coding sequence is TGTGCCAGCAGTGAGGACTGGCTTCACTTGGGATTT. As protein: CASSEDWLHLGF.

The CDR3 is CASSIVGASGEETQYF. Written as DNA, the CDR3 is TGTGCCAGTAGTATAGTGGGGGCTAGCGGGGAAGAGACCCAGTACTTC. The chain links TRBV19 to TRBJ2-5, with TRBD2 matching over 9 bases. Germline CDR1 reads LNHDA; CDR2 reads SQIVND (reference sequence). J lost 3 bases, V lost 1 base, and 6 bases had no gene match. The CDR3 spans 16 residues.

The V and J genes are TRBV7-6 and TRBJ2-7; 9 bases align to TRBD1. CDR3 size: 16 residues. CDR1 is SGHVS and CDR2 is FNYEAQ in the germline V gene. After removal of 5 bases from V and 5 bases from J, the junction contained 13 bases not matched to a gene. CDR3 region: CASSPGTGSLVNEQYF. The CDR3 DNA reads as TGTGCCAGCAGCCCTGGGACAGGGTCATTAGTAAACGAGCAGTACTTC.

The chain recombines TRBV2 with TRBJ1-4; 11 bases align to TRBD1. The ends lost 3 bases at V and 8 bases at J; junction bases unmatched: 8. The germline V gene encodes CDR1 SNHLY and CDR2 FYNNEI. This CDR3 is 16 amino acids long. This CDR3 reads CASSETGDRGYEKLFF. CDR3 nucleotides: TGTGCCAGCAGTGAGACAGGGGACAGGGGGTACGAAAAACTGTTTTTT.

The chain combines TRBV5-1 with TRBJ1-5, with a tentative D call TRBD1 (6 bases). Germline CDR1 is SGHRS and CDR2 is YFSETQ. The V and J ends lost 5 bases and 0 bases respectively, with 18 bases between them. CDR3 length: 17 residues. The CDR3 region is CASSLNPGANSNQPQHF. In nucleotides, the CDR3 is TGCGCCAGCAGTTTGAATCCAGGGGCGAATAGCAATCAGCCCCAGCATTTT.

This clone has just a few counts. This rearrangement joins TRBV13 to TRBJ1-6; possibly TRBD1 for D (5 bases). The ends were cut back, 3 bases at V and 5 bases at J, with 8 bases in the middle. In germline, CDR1 is PRHDT, CDR2 FYEKMQ (reference sequence). The CDR3 totals 14 residues. Here the CDR3 DNA reads TGTGCCAGCAGCTTGGCAGGGAATAATTCACCCCTCCACTTT. Its translation is CASSLAGNNSPLHF.

This rearrangement joins TRBV20-1 to TRBJ1-2, with a tentative D call TRBD1 (5 bases). Germline V gene data show CDR1 as DFQATT and CDR2 as SNEGSKA (reference sequence). The CDR3 is 12 residues long. The V and J ends lost 3 bases and 5 bases respectively, with 10 bases between them. The CDR3 loop reads CSASQKGYGYTF. The CDR3, as DNA: TGCAGTGCTAGTCAAAAGGGGTATGGCTACACCTTC.

Regarding this clone: At one of its ends the junction is not consistent with the germline gene, which may arise from a read error. The chain joins TRBV7-7 to TRBJ2-1, with 11 bases aligning to TRBD1. Germline lookup yields CDR1 SSHAT and CDR2 FNYEAQ (reference sequence). There are 15 residues in the CDR3. The CDR3 protein is CASSSDRGPYNEQFF. CDR3 sequence (DNA): TGTGCTAGCAGCTCGGACAGGGGGCCCTACAATGAGCAGTTCTTC.

The V and J genes are TRBV6-5 and TRBJ1-1; D gene uncertain. The CDR3 totals 15 residues. CDR1 MNHEY and CDR2 SVGAGI come from the germline V gene. V lost 7 bases and J lost 0, with 15 bases in between. The CDR3: CASKALSGVNTEAFF. CDR3 sequence (DNA): TGTGCCAGCAAAGCACTTAGTGGAGTGAACACTGAAGCTTTCTTT.

The V and J genes are TRBV12-3 or TRBV12-4 and TRBJ1-4; D is undetermined. The V end lost 5 bases, the J end lost 7 bases, and 11 bases lay between the germline ends. The CDR3 runs 13 residues. The CDR3: CASSPVIGEKLFF. The DNA of the CDR3 is TGTGCCAGCAGTCCGGTGATCGGTGAAAAACTGTTTTTT.

The chain has TRBV7-3 and TRBJ1-6; TRBD1 might be the D (6 bases). The CDR3 is 14 residues long. CDR1 is SGHTA and CDR2 is FQGTGA in the germline V gene. Trimming took off 6 bases at V and 9 bases at J, with 15 bases between the two ends. The CDR3 DNA follows: TGTGCCAGCAGGGGGGACACCAGCGGTTCACCCCTCCACTTT. Its protein is CASRGDTSGSPLHF.

The chain couples TRBV30 to TRBJ2-5, with TRBD1 matching 7 bases. The trim removed 0 bases at V and 7 bases at J, leaving 5 bases unmatched. Germline lookup yields CDR1 GTSNPN and CDR2 SVGIG (reference sequence). The CDR3 has 13 residues. This CDR3 reads CAWSVQPGGTQYF. The CDR3 coding sequence is TGTGCCTGGAGTGTACAACCAGGGGGGACCCAGTACTTC.

The genes are TRBV5-1 and TRBJ1-6; TRBD1 aligns across 7 bases. Germline-derived CDR1 and CDR2 are SGHRS and YFSETQ. V lost 4 bases to trimming and J lost 8 bases; unmatched junction nucleotides: 9. The CDR3 length is 15 residues. The DNA of the CDR3 is TGCGCCAGCAGCGTTGACAGGGTGCCGGATTCACCCCTCCACTTT. Translation gives CASSVDRVPDSPLHF. Full variable domain (rest looked up from reference TRBV5-1 and TRBJ1-6): KAGVTQTPRYLIKTRGQQVTLSCSPISGHRSVSWYQQTPGQGLQFLFEYFSETQRNKGNFPGRFSGRQFSNSRSEMNVSTLELGDSALYLCASSVDRVPDSPLHFGNGTRLTVT.

Concerning this clone: Other DNA sequences in this sample translate to the same CDR3. J is TRBJ1-6 and V is TRBV12-5, with D perhaps matching TRBD1 (5 bases). Trimming cost V 4 bases and J 8 bases, with 9 bases left between them. The CDR3 spans 13 residues. Germline V CDR1 and CDR2: LGHNT, FRNRAP. The CDR3 DNA reads TGTGCTAGTGGTTCCCGGGGGGATTCACCCCTCCACTTT. Protein product: CASGSRGDSPLHF.

J is TRBJ2-1 and V is TRBV27, with 8 bases fitting TRBD2. The CDR3 sequence is 15 residues long. After removal of 6 bases from V and 2 bases from J, the junction contained 6 bases not matched to a gene. Looked up from germline, CDR1 is MNHEY and CDR2 is SMNVEV (reference sequence). This CDR3 reads CASRFGGGPYNEQFF. CDR3 DNA sequence: TGTGCCAGCAGGTTTGGCGGGGGGCCCTACAATGAGCAGTTCTTC.

The chain uses TRBV7-2 and TRBJ1-4; D uncertain. V was clipped by 4 bases and J by 0 bases, with 9 bases between them. The CDR3 extends over 15 amino acids. Germline lookup yields CDR1 SGHTA and CDR2 FQGNSA. The CDR3 loop is CASSSPTATNEKLFF. DNA for the CDR3: TGTGCCAGCAGCTCCCCCACAGCAACTAATGAAAAACTGTTTTTT.

The chain employs TRBV6-6 and TRBJ1-5; D perhaps matches TRBD1 (5 bases). The V gene's germline CDR1 is MNHNY and CDR2 SVGAGI (reference sequence). This CDR3 is 14 amino acids long. The V end lost 0 bases, the J end lost 7 bases, and 10 bases lay between the germline ends. CDR3 protein: CASSYSRVGQPQHF. CDR3 DNA: TGTGCCAGCAGTTACTCCAGGGTGGGACAGCCCCAGCATTTT.

The chain recombines TRBV29-1 with TRBJ1-2; D unresolved. V was trimmed by 5 bases and J by 5 bases, leaving 18 bases between them. Germline CDR1 is SQVTM and CDR2 is ANQGSEA. The CDR3 consists of 14 residues. Here the CDR3 reads CSVTSYRLRYGYTF. Here the CDR3 DNA reads TGCAGCGTTACCTCTTACCGACTGAGGTATGGCTACACCTTC.

The rearrangement joins TRBV3-1 (or the pseudogene TRBV3-2) to TRBJ2-2; 12 bases line up with TRBD2. Germline lookup yields CDR1 LGHDT and CDR2 YNNKEL (reference sequence). V shed 4 bases and J 4 bases; nucleotides not matched to a gene: 1. The CDR3 covers 15 residues. This CDR3 reads CASSPGLAGTGELFF. As DNA, the CDR3 is TGTGCCAGCAGCCCGGGACTAGCGGGCACCGGGGAGCTGTTTTTT.

The chain has TRBV11-3 and TRBJ2-5, with 7 positions matching TRBD2. V was clipped by 1 base and J by 4 bases; unmatched bases: 6. The CDR3 is 15 amino acids. Germline lookup yields CDR1 SGHNT and CDR2 YENEEA. The CDR3 bases are TGTGCCAGCAGCTTAGGTGGGGGGGTTGGAGAGACCCAGTACTTC. Its protein is CASSLGGGVGETQYF.

This clone was detected once. This CDR3 is also generated by other DNA sequences in the sample. The chain uses TRBV30 and TRBJ1-5, with D unclear. Germline V lookup: CDR1 GTSNPN, CDR2 SVGIG (reference sequence). CDR3 length: 15 amino acids. V was cut by 0 bases and J by 0 bases, with 9 bases left in between. The CDR3 is CAWSVGGYSNQPQHF. The CDR3 DNA is TGTGCCTGGAGTGTAGGAGGGTATAGCAATCAGCCCCAGCATTTT.

Regarding this clone: Other DNA sequences in the same sample also yield this CDR3. This chain uses TRBV2 with TRBJ1-1, with TRBD1 identical over 8 bases. The CDR3 has 13 amino acids. V was pared by 6 bases and J by 5 bases, with 5 bases of the junction left unmatched. CDR1 is SNHLY and CDR2 is FYNNEI in the germline V gene. In nucleotides, the CDR3 is TGTGCCAGCAGAGGACAGGGAGCAACTGAAGCTTTCTTT. Its translation: CASRGQGATEAFF.

The rearrangement links TRBV1 to TRBJ2-4; the table's D call of TRBD2 was not tested on the DNA. TRBV1 has pseudogene status. The CDR3 is 17 residues long. CDR3 protein: CTSSRGGLPEAGGALKF. CDR3 nucleotides: TGCACCAGCAGCCGCGGCGGGCTCCCGGAAGCGGGGGGGGCACTTAAATTC.

V is TRBV3-1 (or the pseudogene TRBV3-2) and J is TRBJ1-1; perhaps TRBD1 as D (6 bases). This CDR3 contains 15 residues. Germline V gene data show CDR1 as LGHDT and CDR2 as YNNKEL (reference sequence). Trimming removed 4 bases at V and 7 bases at J, with 19 bases between. CDR3 sequence (DNA): TGTGCCAGCAGCCGATACCTCTGGGGGCTCGGTGAAGCTTTCTTT. Translating gives CASSRYLWGLGEAFF.

The CDR3 here is CASSWARTGGSGELFF. The CDR3 DNA reads TGTGCCAGCAGTTGGGCGAGGACAGGGGGCTCCGGGGAGCTGTTTTTT. The rearrangement uses TRBV27 and TRBJ2-2; 11 nucleotides align to TRBD1. The CDR3 loop spans 16 amino acids. Germline V CDR1 and CDR2: MNHEY, SMNVEV (reference sequence). The V and J ends lost 4 bases and 6 bases, in that order; junction bases with no gene match: 7.

The genes are TRBV10-3 and TRBJ1-2, with 8 positions matching TRBD1. This CDR3 region has 14 residues. Trimming cost V 5 bases and J 5 bases; bases outside gene matches: 7. CDR1 ENHRY and CDR2 SYGVKD come from the germline V gene. The DNA for the CDR3 is TGTGCCATCAGTACCGGACAGGGAGGGTATGGCTACACCTTC. This translates into CAISTGQGGYGYTF.

The chain has TRBV7-2 and TRBJ2-3; weak D call: TRBD2 (6 bases). The length of the CDR3 is 15 residues. Germline V gene lookup returns CDR1 SGHTA and CDR2 FQGNSA. The V and J ends lost 0 bases and 2 bases respectively, with 9 bases between them. The CDR3 loop is CASSLAGEATDTQYF. The CDR3 DNA follows: TGTGCCAGCAGCTTAGCGGGGGAGGCCACAGATACGCAGTATTTT.